Below, 21 T cell receptor beta chains from the same sample are listed, as sequenced in a study of blood T cells in healthy people across ages. For the second PCR, which ran for 7 to 11 cycles, a sample-barcoded 5' primer and a J-beta primer mix were used. TCRdb reanalysed the 5' RACE reads using MiXCR and keeps one entry per CDR3 protein. The top ten hold around 21% of the sample, which has about 970,000 distinct CDR3 sequences, roughly half seen once. The specimen sequenced was blood. These receptors were taken from a woman in her sixties in good health.

The chain joins TRBV5-1 to TRBJ2-7; tentatively, D is TRBD1 (6 bases). The CDR3 is made up of 14 amino acids. V was shortened by 7 bases and J by 2 bases, with 16 bases between the two germline ends. Looked up from germline, CDR1 is SGHRS and CDR2 is YFSETQ. The CDR3 DNA reads as TGCGCCAGCCGAGTGGTCCCAGGGGCCTACGAGCAGTACTTC. Its translation: CASRVVPGAYEQYF.

This chain connects TRBV5-1 to TRBJ2-3; 8 positions match TRBD1. The CDR3 contains 14 residues. The germline CDR1 and CDR2 sequences are SGHRS and YFSETQ. The V and J ends lost 4 bases and 5 bases, in that order; junction bases with no gene match: 6. CDR3 protein: CASSTDRVGDTQYF. CDR3 nucleotide sequence: TGCGCCAGCAGCACGGACAGGGTTGGAGATACGCAGTATTTT.

As regards this clonotype: A much larger clone differs by one base, so this may be a read error. V usage is TRBV4-2 and J usage is TRBJ1-5, with D unclear. The CDR3 length is 15 residues. The germline V gene encodes CDR1 LGHNA and CDR2 YNFKEQ. CDR3 in DNA: TGTGCCAGCAGCCAAGATTTTCGAAGCATTCAGCCCCAGCATTTT. Its protein product is CASSQDFRSIQPQHF.

The chain joins TRBV4-3 to TRBJ2-5; the D is unclear. This CDR3 comprises 14 residues. Germline V CDR1 and CDR2: LGHNA, YSLEER. The V end lost 1 base, the J end lost 2 bases, and 8 bases lay between the germline ends. The CDR3 spells CASSQAAAQETQYF. The CDR3 region has the DNA TGCGCCAGCAGCCAAGCGGCAGCACAAGAGACCCAGTACTTC.

This clonotype was seen only a few times. The chain employs TRBV5-1 and TRBJ2-7; D remains unclear. The CDR3 loop spans 15 amino acids. Germline-derived CDR1 and CDR2 are SGHRS and YFSETQ. V shed 2 bases and J shed 4 bases, with 16 bases lying between them. Here the CDR3 DNA reads TGCGCCAGCAGCTTAAAGTCGGCGGCCGAATACGAGCAGTACTTC. It translates to CASSLKSAAEYEQYF.

The genes are TRBV3-1 and TRBJ2-5, with 9 bases aligning to TRBD2. V lost 4 bases, J lost 11 bases, and 14 bases stayed unmatched. Per the germline V gene, CDR1 is LGHDT and CDR2 is YNNKEL (reference sequence). CDR3 length: 15 amino acids. The CDR3: CASSREASGIHEQYF. The CDR3 DNA reads TGTGCCAGCAGCCGGGAGGCTAGCGGGATCCATGAGCAGTACTTC.

The chain carries TRBV3-1 and TRBJ2-1, with TRBD2 identical over 10 bases. The CDR3 is made up of 20 amino acids. The germline V gene has CDR1 LGHDT and CDR2 YNNKEL (reference sequence). Germline trimming cut 2 bases from V and 0 bases from J; bases unmatched to any gene: 13. The CDR3 DNA reads TGTGCCAGCAGCCAACCGGGACTAGCGCCAACTAAGAGCTCCTACAATGAGCAGTTCTTC. It translates to CASSQPGLAPTKSSYNEQFF.

Worth noting for this clonotype: Relative to the germline gene, one junction end is altered; a read error may explain this. The chain combines TRBV29-1 with TRBJ2-3; possible D gene TRBD2, 6 bases. This CDR3 is built from 15 residues. CDR1 and CDR2 from the germline V gene are SQVTM and ANQGSEA. CDR3 in amino acids: CSVGGTNLGTETQYF. DNA of the CDR3: TGCAGCGTGGGCGGGACCAACTTGGGCACAGAGACGCAGTATTTT.

The V call is TRBV3-1, the J call TRBJ2-1; D ambiguous. There are 12 residues in the CDR3. The V end lost 1 base, the J end lost 9 bases, and 7 bases lay between the germline ends. Germline V CDR1 and CDR2: LGHDT, YNNKEL (reference sequence). CDR3 residues: CASSQARIEQFF. The CDR3 coding sequence is TGTGCCAGCAGCCAAGCGCGTATTGAGCAGTTCTTC.

V and J are TRBV20-1 and TRBJ2-4; 9 nucleotides align to TRBD2. The DNA end lines up better with TRBJ2-7; the J call may be wrong. The CDR3 spans 14 residues. Germline loops: CDR1 DFQATT, CDR2 SNEGSKA (reference sequence). The CDR3 spells CSATGTSSTYEQYF. The CDR3, as DNA: TGCAGTGCTACAGGGACTAGCTCCACCTACGAGCAGTACTTC.

The chain uses TRBV20-1 and TRBJ2-1; D might be TRBD1 (5 bases). CDR3 length: 14 residues. CDR1 is DFQATT and CDR2 is SNEGSKA in the germline V gene (reference sequence). Trimming took off 0 bases at V and 7 bases at J, with 13 bases between the two ends. This chain's CDR3 is CSARDIIRDNEQFF. CDR3 coding DNA: TGCAGTGCTAGAGATATTATCAGGGATAATGAGCAGTTCTTC.

V and J are TRBV7-9 and TRBJ2-1; TRBD2 might be the D (5 bases). V dropped 10 bases and J dropped 7 bases, with 20 bases sitting between them. Germline V gene sequence: CDR1 SEHNR, CDR2 FQNEAQ (reference sequence). The CDR3 covers 14 residues. CDR3 sequence reads: CATRYLAGPNEQFF. CDR3 DNA sequence: TGTGCCACCAGGTATCTAGCCGGACCTAATGAGCAGTTCTTC.

The genes are TRBV24-1 and TRBJ1-6; D is uncertain. V was trimmed by 5 bases and J by 4 bases, leaving 14 bases between them. There are 16 residues in the CDR3. Per germline, CDR1 KGHDR and CDR2 SFDVKD. This chain's CDR3 is CATSGGEEGYNSPLHF. CDR3 sequence (DNA): TGTGCCACCAGTGGGGGAGAAGAGGGTTATAATTCACCCCTCCACTTT.

This clonotype has just a few counts. This sequence joins TRBV3-1 and TRBJ2-7, with D unresolved. This CDR3 has 13 residues. Trimming pared 1 base from V and 6 bases from J, leaving 10 bases between. Germline V CDR1 and CDR2: LGHDT, YNNKEL (reference sequence). CDR3 amino acids: CASSQVDGAEQYF. The CDR3 DNA is TGTGCCAGCAGCCAAGTAGACGGTGCCGAGCAGTACTTC.

The V gene is TRBV7-8, the J gene TRBJ1-2; D gene ambiguous. Trimming shortened V by 1 base and J by 8 bases, and 11 bases separated the two germline ends. This CDR3 comprises 13 residues. Germline V gene sequence: CDR1 SGHVS, CDR2 FQNEAQ. Written as DNA, the CDR3 is TGTGCCAGCAGCTTAGTCCAGGAGAGGGGCTACACCTTC. Its protein is CASSLVQERGYTF.

V and J are TRBV20-1 and TRBJ1-4, with D perhaps TRBD1 (5 bases). Germline CDR1 reads DFQATT; CDR2 reads SNEGSKA (reference sequence). V lost 5 bases, J lost 7 bases, and 14 bases lay in between. This CDR3 is 13 amino acids long. CDR3 nucleotide sequence: TGCAGTGCTCGCAGGGTCAACTCTGAAAAACTGTTTTTT. This encodes CSARRVNSEKLFF.

As regards this clonotype: The junction and the germline gene differ at one end; a read error may be behind it. The V and J genes are TRBV7-3 and TRBJ2-1; D is perhaps TRBD1 or TRBD2 (5 bases each). In germline, CDR1 is SGHTA, CDR2 FQGTGA. The CDR3 consists of 13 residues. The CDR3 DNA follows: TGTGCCGGCAGCTTAACGGGGCAGCATGAGCAGTTCTTC. Its protein product is CAGSLTGQHEQFF.

V and J are TRBV27 and TRBJ2-1, with D hard to call. CDR1 MNHEY and CDR2 SMNVEV come from the germline V gene (reference sequence). V was trimmed by 5 bases and J by 8 bases, leaving 25 bases between them. This CDR3 is 17 amino acids long. CDR3 sequence: CASSHQQTNLAIYEQFF. CDR3 nucleotides: TGTGCCAGCAGTCACCAACAGACCAATCTCGCCATCTATGAGCAGTTCTTC.

The chain links TRBV6-1 to TRBJ2-4; TRBD1 agrees at 9 bases. The J call could be wrong; TRBJ2-7 is a better fit for the DNA end. The CDR3 is made up of 16 amino acids. The germline V gene has CDR1 MNHNS and CDR2 SASEGT. The chain's CDR3 is CASSEWPDRGRYEQYF. CDR3 coding DNA: TGTGCCAGCAGTGAATGGCCGGACAGGGGACGATACGAGCAGTACTTC.

As concerns this clonotype: Relative to the germline gene, one junction end is altered; a read error may explain this. The chain combines TRBV7-8 with TRBJ1-2; maybe TRBD1 (5 bases). From germline, CDR1 is SGHVS and CDR2 FQNEAQ. The CDR3 runs to 14 residues. CDR3: CTSSLAQGVDGYTF. Written as DNA, the CDR3 is TGTACCAGCAGCTTAGCGCAAGGGGTAGATGGCTACACCTTC.

The chain carries TRBV7-6 and TRBJ2-1, with 9 bases lining up with TRBD2. V lost 5 bases and J lost 1; bases outside the gene matches: 6. The germline CDR1 and CDR2 sequences are SGHVS and FNYEAQ. The CDR3 length is 16 residues. The CDR3 bases are TGTGCCAGCAGCCAGGTTAGCGGGAGTTCCTACAATGAGCAGTTCTTC. Its translation: CASSQVSGSSYNEQFF.